This T cell receptor (beta chain) was captured in a study of cytomegalovirus exposure and HLA in healthy donors. As concerns this clone: Its cognate antigen is unknown.

With 60 Vbeta and 13 Jbeta primers, the PCR was carried out. The assay was immunoSEQ multiplex PCR, and TCRdb's table has in-frame clones only and misses some. The sample gives about 190,000 clones, roughly 80% of which show up once; roughly 6.7% is in the top ten. The V end lost 5 bases, the J end lost 0 bases, and 13 bases lay between the germline ends. Germline CDR1 and CDR2: SEHNR and FQNEAQ (reference sequence). This CDR3 is built from 15 residues. Study-wide results and caveats: As a later analysis revealed, most CMV-associated TCR beta chains appeared HLA-restricted. V- and J-gene trimming of TCR beta was linked (in a later analysis) to a missense DCLRE1C variant. Fewer N-insertions than the approximately 700-donor mean were reportedly shown by an Asian-associated ancestry cluster in a later analysis. Analyzed later, association rates of TCRs varied across HLA loci, with DRB1 most and HLA-C fewest.

V is TRBV7-9 and J is TRBJ1-2, with a tentative D call TRBD1 (5 bases). Specimen: PBMCs. This TCR was recovered from a man in his forties or fifties in good health and CMV-seropositive. CDR3 sequence: CASSKIGAPNYGYTF. For the CDR3, the DNA is TGTGCCAGCAGCAAGATAGGGGCTCCTAACTATGGCTACACCTTC.